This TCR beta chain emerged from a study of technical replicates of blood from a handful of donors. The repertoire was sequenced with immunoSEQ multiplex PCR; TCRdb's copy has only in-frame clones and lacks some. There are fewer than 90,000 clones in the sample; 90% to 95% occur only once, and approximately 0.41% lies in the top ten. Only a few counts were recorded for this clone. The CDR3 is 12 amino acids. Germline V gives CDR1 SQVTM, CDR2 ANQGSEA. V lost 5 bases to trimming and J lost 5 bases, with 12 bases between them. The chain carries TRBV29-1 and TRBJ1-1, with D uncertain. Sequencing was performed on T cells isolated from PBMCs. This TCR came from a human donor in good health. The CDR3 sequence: CSVWRDRTEAFF. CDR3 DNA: TGCAGCGTTTGGCGGGATCGGACTGAAGCTTTCTTT.